The clone carrying this T cell receptor beta chain was found many times. Antigen: not known. The data stem from a study of early T cells in non-severe SARS-CoV-2 infection. Each CDR3 protein is one row after TCRdb ran MiXCR on the 5' RACE reads. This table has tens of thousands of distinct CDR3 sequences, about 14% appearing once. General study findings and limits: Reliance on VDJdb matching favored anti-spike CD8 responses; private and CD4 specificities were missed.

Germline lookup yields CDR1 SGHVS and CDR2 FQNEAQ. The ends lost 1 base at V and 0 bases at J; junction bases unmatched: 0. The CDR3 runs to 15 residues. Sequencing was done on a sample of whole blood. The origin of this receptor is an adult who was a healthcare worker with PCR-confirmed SARS-CoV-2 infection or an uninfected control (not recorded which). The V gene is TRBV7-8, the J gene TRBJ2-7; 10 nucleotides line up with TRBD2. The CDR3 DNA sequence: TGTGCCAGCAGCTTAGGGACTAGCGGCTCCTACGAGCAGTACTTC. Residues: CASSLGTSGSYEQYF.